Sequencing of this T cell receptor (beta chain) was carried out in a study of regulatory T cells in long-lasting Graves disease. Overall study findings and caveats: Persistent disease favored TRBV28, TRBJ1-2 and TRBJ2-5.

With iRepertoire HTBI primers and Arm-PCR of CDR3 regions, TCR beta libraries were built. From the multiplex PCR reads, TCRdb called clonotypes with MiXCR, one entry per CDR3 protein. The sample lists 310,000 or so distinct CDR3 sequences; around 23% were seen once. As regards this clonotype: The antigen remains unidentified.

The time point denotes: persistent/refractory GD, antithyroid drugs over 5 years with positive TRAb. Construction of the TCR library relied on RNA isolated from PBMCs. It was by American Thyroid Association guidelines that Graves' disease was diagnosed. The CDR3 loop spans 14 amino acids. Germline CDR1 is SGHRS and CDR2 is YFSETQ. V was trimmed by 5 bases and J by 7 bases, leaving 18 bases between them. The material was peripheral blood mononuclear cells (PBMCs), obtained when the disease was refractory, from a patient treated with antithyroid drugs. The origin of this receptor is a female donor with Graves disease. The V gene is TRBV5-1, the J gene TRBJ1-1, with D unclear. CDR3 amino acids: CASRWRGSGSEAFF. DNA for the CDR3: TGCGCCAGCAGATGGCGCGGGTCCGGGAGTGAAGCTTTCTTT.